The next 25 T cell receptor beta chains were all read from a single sample in a study of Ad26.COV2.S vaccination and SARS-CoV-2 variants. Sequencing used immunoSEQ multiplex PCR; TCRdb keeps in-frame clones, though not all of them. The sample has approximately 420,000 clones; 85% to 90% are singletons. Treatment: some 20 received Ad26.COV2.S at low or high dose, single or two shots; 5 received placebo; per-sample allocation not given. All samples were drawn on day 63, counting from the first vaccine or placebo injection. Sample: peripheral blood, taken in a trial of Ad26.COV2.S vaccine versus placebo. Receptor source: a person between 18 and 59 years old who received the Ad26.COV2.S COVID-19 vaccine or a placebo.

This sequence joins TRBV6-2 or TRBV6-3 and TRBJ2-1; 9 positions match TRBD2. Looked up from germline, CDR1 is MNHEY and CDR2 is SVGEGT. The CDR3 length is 19 residues. With 3 bases clipped from V and 3 bases from J, the junction kept 15 bases outside the gene matches. The CDR3 sequence: CASSYSVSAGGSNYNEQFF. CDR3 nucleotides: TGTGCCAGCAGTTATTCGGTCTCGGCGGGGGGGAGCAACTACAATGAGCAGTTCTTC.

The chain uses TRBV5-4 and TRBJ1-4; tentative D call: TRBD1 (5 bases). CDR3 size: 15 residues. Germline loops: CDR1 SGHNT, CDR2 YYREEE (reference sequence). Trimming pared 3 bases from V and 3 bases from J, leaving 12 bases between. CDR3 sequence (DNA): TGTGCCAGCAGCTCGGAGGGGTCCCCTAATGAAAAACTGTTTTTT. Translation gives CASSSEGSPNEKLFF.

This chain connects TRBV29-1 to TRBJ2-1; tentatively, D is TRBD1 or TRBD2 (5 bases each). With 6 bases removed from V and 9 bases from J, the gap between germline ends came to 12 bases. From germline, CDR1 is SQVTM and CDR2 ANQGSEA. The CDR3 loop spans 11 amino acids. CDR3: CSVKRGSEQFF. The CDR3 nucleotides read TGCAGCGTCAAACGGGGCTCTGAGCAGTTCTTC.

On this clone itself: This CDR3 is also generated by other DNA sequences in the sample. V gene TRBV28 combines with J gene TRBJ1-4, with no clear D. Germline CDR1 reads MDHEN; CDR2 reads SYDVKM. The germline V and J ends were trimmed by 6 bases and 2 bases, with 10 bases remaining between them. The CDR3 length is 14 residues. The DNA for the CDR3 is TGTGCCAGCAGCCAACAAGGGACTAATGAAAAACTGTTTTTT. Protein: CASSQQGTNEKLFF. Based on the CDR3 plus reference TRBV28 and TRBJ1-4, the full variable domain is DVKVTQSSRYLVKRTGEKVFLECVQDMDHENMFWYRQDPGLGLRLIYFSYDVKMKEKGDIPEGYSVSREKKERFSLILESASTNQTSMYLCASSQQGTNEKLFFGSGTQLSVL.

This clone was recorded a few times. Additional DNA sequences in this sample encode the identical CDR3. This CDR3 is CASSLSGASNQPQHF. CDR3 DNA sequence: TGTGCCAGCTCATTGTCGGGTGCGAGCAATCAGCCCCAGCATTTT. This sequence joins TRBV18 and TRBJ1-5; D ambiguous. The CDR3 is 15 residues long. V lost 5 bases and J lost 1, with 12 bases in between. Germline CDR1 is KGHSH and CDR2 is LQKENI.

This chain connects TRBV6-4 to TRBJ2-7; 11 bases agree with TRBD1. J lost 3 bases, V lost 0 bases, and 1 base had no gene match. CDR3 length: 15 residues. The germline V gene encodes CDR1 MRHNA and CDR2 SNTAGT. The chain's CDR3 is CASSDSGTGGYEQYF. The CDR3, as DNA: TGTGCCAGCAGTGACTCGGGGACAGGGGGCTACGAGCAGTACTTC.

The V call is TRBV12-3 or TRBV12-4, the J call TRBJ2-7, with D hard to call. The germline V and J ends were trimmed by 5 bases and 5 bases, with 7 bases remaining between them. The CDR3 consists of 11 residues. The CDR3: CASSDIDEQYF. CDR3 nucleotide sequence: TGTGCCAGCAGTGATATCGACGAGCAGTACTTC.

J is TRBJ2-7 and V is TRBV7-9, with D maybe TRBD1 (6 bases). The germline V gene encodes CDR1 SEHNR and CDR2 FQNEAQ (reference sequence). The CDR3 is 15 amino acids. V lost 5 bases, J lost 2 bases, and 16 bases lay in between. The CDR3: CASSLTTGSPYEQYF. DNA of the CDR3: TGTGCCAGCAGCCTTACGACAGGCTCTCCCTACGAGCAGTACTTC.

V usage is TRBV7-9 and J usage is TRBJ1-5; weak D call: TRBD1 (6 bases). Germline V CDR1 and CDR2: SEHNR, FQNEAQ (reference sequence). The ends were cut back, 1 base at V and 3 bases at J, with 7 bases in the middle. This CDR3 is built from 14 residues. The CDR3 DNA reads TGTGCCAGCAGCTTAGGGGACACCAATCAGCCCCAGCATTTT. This encodes CASSLGDTNQPQHF.

The rearrangement uses TRBV7-3 and TRBJ2-1; D perhaps matches TRBD1 (6 bases). V lost 1 base to trimming and J lost 2 bases, with 9 bases between them. This CDR3 contains 15 residues. Germline CDR1 and CDR2: SGHTA and FQGTGA. CDR3 residues: CASSLIGGTYNEQFF. CDR3 sequence (DNA): TGTGCCAGCAGCTTAATTGGGGGCACCTACAATGAGCAGTTCTTC. Filled out from reference TRBV7-3 and TRBJ2-1, the complete variable domain reads GAGVSQTPSNKVTEKGKYVELRCDPISGHTALYWYRQSLGQGPEFLIYFQGTGAADDSGLPNDRFFAVRPEGSVSTLKIQRTERGDSAVYLCASSLIGGTYNEQFFGPGTRLTVL.

This chain joins TRBV5-6 and TRBJ1-1; no clear D. Germline V gene lookup returns CDR1 SGHDT and CDR2 YYEEEE. The CDR3 runs 13 residues. V was clipped by 0 bases and J by 4 bases, with 7 bases between them. The chain's CDR3 is CASSLESTTEAFF. CDR3 nucleotides: TGTGCCAGCAGCTTGGAATCGACCACTGAAGCTTTCTTT.

The V call is TRBV7-2, the J call TRBJ1-5; 7 bases map to TRBD1. Germline CDR1 reads SGHTA; CDR2 reads FQGNSA. There are 16 residues in the CDR3. V trimming: 4 bases; J trimming: 3 bases; junction bases outside the gene matches: 9. CDR3 bases: TGTGCCAGCAGCTCTCCAGGGGGGGGATCCAATCAGCCCCAGCATTTT. Protein: CASSSPGGGSNQPQHF.

This chain connects TRBV2 to TRBJ1-6; 8 bases match TRBD1. V lost 4 bases, J lost 7 bases, and 6 bases stayed unmatched. This CDR3 contains 15 residues. The germline V gene has CDR1 SNHLY and CDR2 FYNNEI. The CDR3 nucleotides are TGTGCCAGCAGTGCGGACAGGGTTATGAATTCACCCCTCCACTTT. Protein: CASSADRVMNSPLHF.

V usage is TRBV28 and J usage is TRBJ2-5; 11 bases match TRBD1. The V segment lost 3 bases and the J segment 1 base; nucleotides outside the gene matches: 19. This CDR3 has 21 residues. From germline, CDR1 is MDHEN and CDR2 SYDVKM. The CDR3 loop reads CASSFFQMGLGQGGPQETQYF. CDR3 DNA: TGTGCCAGCAGTTTTTTTCAGATGGGTTTGGGACAGGGGGGCCCCCAAGAGACCCAGTACTTC.

A remark on this clone: One junction end disagrees with the germline gene, perhaps due to a read error. The V and J genes are TRBV6-2 or TRBV6-3 and TRBJ2-7; D might be TRBD1 (6 bases). This CDR3 contains 13 residues. Germline-derived CDR1 and CDR2 are MNHEY and SVGEGT. CDR3 protein: CASSYSSFRDTHF. The CDR3 DNA sequence: TGTGCCAGCAGTTATTCCTCCTTTCGGGACACCCACTTC.

The chain is built from TRBV3-1 (or the pseudogene TRBV3-2) and TRBJ2-5; D remains ambiguous. Germline values: CDR1 LGHDT, CDR2 YNNKEL (reference sequence). The CDR3 has 13 amino acids. V lost 3 bases and J lost 6, with 11 bases in between. CDR3 amino acids: CASSQEGWQTQYF. CDR3 in DNA: TGTGCCAGCAGCCAGGAAGGGTGGCAGACCCAGTACTTC.

The V call is TRBV5-6, the J call TRBJ1-1; no reliable D call. V lost 0 bases and J 5 bases, leaving 5 bases between the germline ends. CDR3 length equals 12 residues. The germline gives CDR1 SGHDT, CDR2 YYEEEE. In DNA, the CDR3 is TGTGCCAGCAGCTTGGGGGATACTGAAGCTTTCTTT. Encoded protein: CASSLGDTEAFF.

J is TRBJ1-1 and V is TRBV29-1, with unresolved D. This CDR3 is built from 12 residues. Germline V CDR1 and CDR2: SQVTM, ANQGSEA. V was cut by 7 bases and J by 2 bases, with 11 bases left in between. The CDR3 DNA follows: TGCAGCGCGCGAGAGGGCAACACTGAAGCTTTCTTT. This encodes CSAREGNTEAFF. The whole variable domain, remainder taken from reference TRBV29-1 and TRBJ1-1, is SAVISQKPSRDICQRGTSLTIQCQVDSQVTMMFWYRQQPGQSLTLIATANQGSEATYESGFVIDKFPISRPNLTFSTLTVSNMSPEDSSIYLCSAREGNTEAFFGQGTRLTVV.

CDR3 DNA sequence: TGTGCCAGTCAGACTGGATCCTACAATGAGCAGTTCTTC. This translates into CASQTGSYNEQFF. The V and J genes are TRBV19 and TRBJ2-1; no clear D gene. This CDR3 is built from 13 residues. CDR1 and CDR2 (germline): LNHDA, SQIVND (reference sequence). V shed 8 bases and J shed 1 base, with 9 bases lying between them.

The V call is TRBV30, the J call TRBJ2-2; TRBD2 might be the D (5 bases). The CDR3 has 16 amino acids. Germline CDR1 reads GTSNPN; CDR2 reads SVGIG (reference sequence). The V end was cut by 1 base, the J end by 1 base, with 13 bases between. This CDR3 reads CAWSDSPTRNTGELFF. In DNA, the CDR3 is TGTGCCTGGAGTGACAGTCCAACTAGGAACACCGGGGAGCTGTTTTTT.

The chain links TRBV10-3 to TRBJ1-1; D call uncertain. The CDR3 is 13 residues long. The V end was cut by 7 bases, the J end by 2 bases, with 11 bases between. The germline V gene has CDR1 ENHRY and CDR2 SYGVKD. The CDR3 loop is CAIMRESNTEAFF. The CDR3 nucleotides read TGTGCCATCATGAGGGAAAGTAACACTGAAGCTTTCTTT.

The rearrangement joins TRBV4-3 to TRBJ2-7, with 8 bases identical to TRBD1. The germline V gene encodes CDR1 LGHNA and CDR2 YSLEER. J was trimmed by 3 bases and V by 2 bases; bases with no gene match: 12. This CDR3 region has 17 residues. CDR3 sequence reads: CASSQTSQGGKGYEQYF. In DNA form, the CDR3 reads TGCGCCAGCAGCCAAACCTCACAGGGGGGCAAAGGCTACGAGCAGTACTTC.

This clone was seen just once. This rearrangement joins TRBV7-9 to TRBJ2-5, with 9 nucleotides matching TRBD1. Trimming removed 1 base from V and 5 bases from J; junction bases left unmatched: 5. Germline V CDR1 and CDR2: SEHNR, FQNEAQ (reference sequence). CDR3 length equals 15 residues. CDR3 DNA: TGTGCCAGCAGCTTAGTTCACAGGGGGCTGGAGACCCAGTACTTC. Amino acids: CASSLVHRGLETQYF.

The V call is TRBV6-2 or TRBV6-3, the J call TRBJ2-5; 8 bases match TRBD2. After removal of 2 bases from V and 5 bases from J, the junction contained 10 bases not matched to a gene. The CDR3 length is 16 residues. Germline V gives CDR1 MNHEY, CDR2 SVGEGT. The CDR3 here is CASSYGSGGDRETQYF. DNA for the CDR3: TGTGCCAGCAGTTACGGGAGCGGGGGTGATCGTGAGACCCAGTACTTC.

The chain uses TRBV7-6 and TRBJ2-5; unclear D gene. The CDR3 is 11 amino acids. Germline CDR1 is SGHVS and CDR2 is FNYEAQ. V was pared by 1 base and J by 7 bases, with 4 bases between. CDR3 nucleotide sequence: TGTGCCAGCAGCTTAGTAGTGACCCAGTACTTC. Residues: CASSLVVTQYF.